The rows below give T cell receptor beta chains drawn from one sample of a study of cytomegalovirus exposure and HLA in healthy donors. Sequencing was performed with immunoSEQ multiplex PCR; in TCRdb, only in-frame clones are kept and a portion is missing. The sample includes about 98,000 clones, approximately 77% of them seen just once. Material for sequencing was PBMCs. These receptor sequences come from a male donor in good health and CMV-seropositive. The CDR3 runs from the conserved cysteine through the conserved F or W. A D gene is named only where the DNA matches it firmly. The size of a clone is reported for some rows only, either as once, few or many, or as a class for expanded clones.

J gene	clone size	V gene	D gene	CDR3 protein	CDR3 DNA
TRBJ2-1	-	TRBV2	TRBD2	CASRAQGGLAHEQFF	TGTGCCAGCAGGGCGCAAGGGGGACTAGCCCATGAGCAGTTCTTC
TRBJ2-4	-	TRBV11-2	-	CASSFLQLSKNSQYF	TGTGCCAGCAGCTTTCTACAGCTCTCCAAAAACAGTCAGTACTTC
TRBJ1-6	-	TRBV7-9	TRBD1	CASSLGDRANSPLHF	TGTGCCAGCAGCTTAGGGGACAGGGCAAATTCACCCCTCCACTTT
TRBJ2-1	medium-sized	TRBV19	TRBD2	CASSIGAGGNNEQFF	TGTGCCAGTAGTATTGGGGCGGGAGGCAACAATGAGCAGTTCTTC
TRBJ2-6	-	TRBV28	TRBD1	CASSSAPGGSLSGANVLTF	TGTGCCAGCAGTTCGGCTCCAGGGGGCTCCTTATCTGGGGCCAACGTCCTGACTTTC
TRBJ2-3	once	TRBV7-9	-	CASGSRVNTDTQYF	TGTGCCAGTGGGAGTAGGGTCAACACAGATACGCAGTATTTT
TRBJ2-1	-	TRBV5-5	TRBD2	CASSLGWTSGYNEQFF	TGTGCCAGCAGCTTGGGATGGACTAGCGGCTACAATGAGCAGTTCTTC
TRBJ1-5	-	TRBV10-3	-	CAISEALGGSNQPQHF	TGTGCCATCAGTGAGGCCCTCGGGGGTAGCAATCAGCCCCAGCATTTT
TRBJ1-5	-	TRBV28	-	CASSSTGLYSNQPQHF	TGTGCCAGCAGTTCCACAGGGCTTTATAGCAATCAGCCCCAGCATTTT
TRBJ2-3	-	TRBV10-3	-	CAISESGRDTHTQYF	TGTGCCATCAGTGAGTCTGGTAGGGACACACATACGCAGTATTTT
TRBJ1-4	-	TRBV13	-	CASSLSGGFNEKLFF	TGTGCCAGCAGCTTAAGTGGGGGGTTTAATGAAAAACTGTTTTTT
TRBJ2-1	-	TRBV10-3	-	CAISESETTLPHNEQFF	TGTGCCATCAGTGAGTCTGAGACTACCTTACCCCACAATGAGCAGTTCTTC